The source of this T cell receptor (beta chain) is a study of T-cell memory formation after mild COVID-19. Overall study findings and caveats: Contracting clones localized mainly to CM and EM when CD4+ and mainly to EMRA when CD8+.

From 5'RACE with constant-segment primers came TCR alpha and TCR beta cDNA libraries that carried sample barcodes and UMIs. TCRdb redid the calling of the 5' RACE reads with MiXCR, one entry per CDR3 protein. The data hold roughly 300,000 distinct CDR3 sequences, with around 15% observed a single time. This clonotype was observed a few times. Its cognate antigen is unknown. The sample was PBMCs or a T cell subset sorted from them (not recorded which). The origin of this receptor is a man between 18 and 35 years old who had mild COVID-19 (a few samples of this study predate the infection). Cell type and time point are not known.

The CDR3 region has the DNA TGTGCCAGCAGCTTGGCCCAGGGGGCGTCAAGGGAGACCCAGTACTTC. Its translation: CASSLAQGASRETQYF. The gene calls are TRBV5-4 and TRBJ2-5, with 8 bases identical to TRBD1. The CDR3 spans 16 residues. The V segment lost 0 bases and the J segment 5 bases; nucleotides outside the gene matches: 9. Germline loops: CDR1 SGHNT, CDR2 YYREEE (reference sequence).